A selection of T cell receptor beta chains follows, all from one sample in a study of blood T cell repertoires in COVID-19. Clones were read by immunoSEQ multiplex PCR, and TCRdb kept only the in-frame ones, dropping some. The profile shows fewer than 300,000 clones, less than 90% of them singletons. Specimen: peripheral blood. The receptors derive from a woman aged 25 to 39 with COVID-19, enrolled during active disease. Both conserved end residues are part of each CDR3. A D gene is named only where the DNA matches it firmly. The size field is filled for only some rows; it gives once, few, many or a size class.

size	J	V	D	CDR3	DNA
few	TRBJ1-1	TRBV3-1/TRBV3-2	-	CASSQGQATEAFF	TGTGCCAGCAGCCAAGGGCAGGCCACTGAAGCTTTCTTT
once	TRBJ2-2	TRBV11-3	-	CASSLGPLTGELFF	TGTGCCAGCAGCTTGGGCCCCTTGACCGGGGAGCTGTTTTTT
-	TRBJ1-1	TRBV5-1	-	CASSFGGNTEAFF	TGCGCCAGCAGCTTCGGGGGGAACACTGAAGCTTTCTTT
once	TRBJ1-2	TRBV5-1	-	CASSLLKSRVYREISSYTF	TGCGCCAGCAGCTTGCTTAAGAGTAGGGTCTACAGGGAGATTTCGAGCTACACCTTC
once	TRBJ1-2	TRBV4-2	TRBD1	CASSQQGQTNYGYTF	TGTGCCAGCAGCCAGCAGGGACAGACTAACTATGGCTACACCTTC
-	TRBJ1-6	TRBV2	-	CASSEVTGSLSPLHF	TGTGCCAGCAGTGAAGTTACAGGCTCTCTATCACCCCTCCACTTT
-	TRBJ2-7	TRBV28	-	CASSLWQQGYEQYF	TGTGCCAGCAGTTTATGGCAACAGGGCTACGAGCAGTACTTC
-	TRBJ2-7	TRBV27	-	CASSSGRAISYEQYF	TGTGCCAGCAGTTCGGGAAGGGCCATCTCCTACGAGCAGTACTTC
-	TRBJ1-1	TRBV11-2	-	CASSFSQASFF	TGTGCCAGCAGCTTCTCTCAGGCGTCTTTCTTT
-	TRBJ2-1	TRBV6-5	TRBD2	CASGLAANEQFF	TGTGCCAGTGGGCTAGCGGCCAATGAGCAGTTCTTC
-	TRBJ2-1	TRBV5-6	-	CASRERGFVYNEQFF	TGTGCCAGCAGGGAAAGGGGTTTCGTATACAATGAGCAGTTCTTC
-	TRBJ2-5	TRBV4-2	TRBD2	CASSQVTSGGPGETQYF	TGTGCCAGCAGCCAAGTGACTAGCGGGGGGCCTGGGGAGACCCAGTACTTC
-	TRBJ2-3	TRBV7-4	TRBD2	CASSPWGGYRYF	TGTGCCAGCAGCCCGTGGGGGGGGTACCGGTATTTT
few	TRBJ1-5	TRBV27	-	CASSISDNQPQHF	TGTGCCAGCAGTATTTCAGACAATCAGCCCCAGCATTTT
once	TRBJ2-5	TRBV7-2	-	CASSYSREETQYF	TGTGCCAGCAGCTACTCGAGGGAAGAGACCCAGTACTTC
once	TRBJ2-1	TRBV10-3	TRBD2	CAISEWSGGADEQFF	TGTGCCATCAGTGAATGGAGCGGGGGGGCCGATGAGCAGTTCTTC
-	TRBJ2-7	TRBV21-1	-	CASAREGIQIYEQYF	TGTGCCAGCGCCCGGGAGGGGATCCAAATATACGAGCAGTACTTC
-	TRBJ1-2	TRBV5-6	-	CASTLVGHGYGYTF	TGTGCCAGCACTCTGGTGGGACACGGCTATGGCTACACCTTC
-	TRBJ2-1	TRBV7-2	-	CASSLGPGEQFF	TGTGCCAGCAGCTTGGGCCCGGGAGAGCAGTTCTTC
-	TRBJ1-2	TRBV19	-	CASSTQGIDGYTF	TGTGCCAGTAGTACCCAGGGGATTGACGGCTACACCTTC
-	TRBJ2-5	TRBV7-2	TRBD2	CASSLRRGGAGTQYF	TGTGCCAGCAGCTTAAGGCGCGGGGGGGCGGGGACCCAGTACTTC
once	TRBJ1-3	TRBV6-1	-	CASSEGSYSGNTIYF	TGTGCCAGCAGTGAAGGGAGTTACTCTGGAAACACCATATATTTT
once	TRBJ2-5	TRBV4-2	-	CASSHGGASTQYF	TGTGCCAGCAGCCACGGTGGGGCTTCGACCCAGTACTTC
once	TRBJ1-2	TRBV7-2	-	CASSLVVGANGYTF	TGTGCCAGCAGCTTAGTCGTAGGGGCCAATGGCTACACCTTC
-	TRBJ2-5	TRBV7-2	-	CASSFGDGGQETQYF	TGTGCCAGCAGCTTTGGGGACGGGGGTCAAGAGACCCAGTACTTC
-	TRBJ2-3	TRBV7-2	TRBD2	CASSLEGLAGFTDTQYF	TGTGCCAGCAGCCTAGAAGGTCTAGCGGGGTTCACAGATACGCAGTATTTT
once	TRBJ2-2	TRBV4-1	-	CASSQDSGTGELFF	TGCGCCAGCAGCCAAGATTCAGGAACCGGGGAGCTGTTTTTT
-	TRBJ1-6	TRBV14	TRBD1	CASSQSGQGASSYNSPLHF	TGTGCCAGCAGCCAATCGGGACAGGGGGCGAGCTCCTATAATTCACCCCTCCACTTT
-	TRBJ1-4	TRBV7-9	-	CASSLAQGPDNEKLFF	TGTGCCAGCAGCTTGGCGCAGGGGCCGGATAATGAAAAACTGTTTTTT
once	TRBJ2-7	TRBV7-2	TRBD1	CASSLGSSDRWEQYF	TGTGCCAGCAGCTTAGGTTCCTCGGACAGGTGGGAGCAGTACTTC
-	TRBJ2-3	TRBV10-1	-	CASRKGVGGADTQYF	TGCGCCAGCAGGAAGGGGGTGGGCGGCGCAGATACGCAGTATTTT
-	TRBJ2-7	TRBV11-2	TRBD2	CASSLTGWGTSSYEQYF	TGTGCCAGCAGCTTAACGGGCTGGGGGACTAGTTCCTACGAGCAGTACTTC
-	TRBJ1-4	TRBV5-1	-	CASSDSGATNEKLFF	TGCGCCAGCAGCGATTCAGGTGCAACTAATGAAAAACTGTTTTTT
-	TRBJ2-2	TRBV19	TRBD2	CASSIDQTTSGGSGGRELFF	TGTGCCAGTAGTATAGATCAGACTACTAGCGGGGGTTCCGGGGGCCGGGAGCTGTTTTTT
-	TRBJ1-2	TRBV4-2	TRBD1	CASSQDGRQGDGYTF	TGTGCCAGCAGCCAAGATGGGCGGCAGGGGGACGGCTACACCTTC
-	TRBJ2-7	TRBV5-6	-	CASSQRQYVGEQYF	TGTGCCAGCAGCCAGAGACAGTATGTCGGCGAGCAGTACTTC
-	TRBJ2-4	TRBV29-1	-	CSVEHLEGIQYF	TGCAGCGTTGAGCATTTGGAGGGCATTCAGTACTTC
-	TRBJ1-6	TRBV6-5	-	CASSYYRDQDNSPLHF	TGTGCCAGCAGCTACTACAGGGACCAGGATAATTCACCCCTCCACTTT
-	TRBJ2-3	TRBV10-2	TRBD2	CASSEGGGGYLDTQYF	TGCGCCAGCAGTGAGGGCGGGGGGGGCTATTTGGATACGCAGTATTTT
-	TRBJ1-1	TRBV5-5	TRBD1	CASSLIPGTGSADTEAFF	TGTGCCAGCAGCTTGATTCCCGGGACAGGTTCGGCGGACACTGAAGCTTTCTTT
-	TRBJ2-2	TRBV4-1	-	CASSPQTGELFF	TGCGCCAGCAGCCCACAGACCGGGGAGCTGTTTTTT
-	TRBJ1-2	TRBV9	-	CASSVVGFRDGYTF	TGTGCCAGCAGCGTAGTGGGTTTCAGGGATGGCTACACCTTC
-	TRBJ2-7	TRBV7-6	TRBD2	CASSVGGGRSYEQYF	TGTGCCAGCAGCGTCGGCGGGGGACGCTCCTACGAGCAGTACTTC
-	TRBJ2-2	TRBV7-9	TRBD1	CASSGQGAGELFF	TGTGCCAGCAGCGGACAGGGCGCCGGGGAGCTGTTTTTT
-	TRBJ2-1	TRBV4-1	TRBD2	CASSQLPGTRGSDEQFF	TGCGCCAGCAGCCAACTCCCCGGGACTAGAGGCTCCGATGAGCAGTTCTTC
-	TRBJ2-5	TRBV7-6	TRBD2	CASSVGLAGGPGETQYF	TGTGCCAGCAGCGTTGGACTAGCGGGGGGGCCTGGGGAGACCCAGTACTTC
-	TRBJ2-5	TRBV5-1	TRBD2	CASSSPRGGKETQYF	TGCGCCAGCAGCTCACCCCGGGGGGGCAAGGAGACCCAGTACTTC
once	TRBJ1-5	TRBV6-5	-	CASSYSGEYSNQPQHF	TGTGCCAGCAGTTACAGTGGGGAGTATAGCAATCAGCCCCAGCATTTT
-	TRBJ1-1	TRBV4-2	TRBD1	CASSQKTGGKGEAFF	TGTGCCAGCAGCCAAAAAACAGGGGGGAAAGGTGAAGCTTTCTTT
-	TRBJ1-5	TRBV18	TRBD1	CASSPGQGSQPQHF	TGTGCCAGCTCACCAGGACAGGGGAGTCAGCCCCAGCATTTT
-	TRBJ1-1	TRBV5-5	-	CASIPTSGKGLNTEAFF	TGTGCCAGCATACCCACCTCAGGGAAAGGATTGAACACTGAAGCTTTCTTT